This T cell receptor beta chain derives from a study of breast tumors, draining lymph nodes, adjacent tissues (dated by TCRdb to 2016 to 2017). Turning to the overall study: Breast cancer patients provided tumor, adjacent nontumor tissue and axillary lymph nodes, and the study compared the TCR beta repertoires across these three sources. The study aimed to assess the relationships and possible T-cell exchange between tumor, surrounding tissue and draining lymph node repertoires in human breast cancer. What the work shows at the level of the full study, not this receptor alone: The data were considered consistent with the idea that most tumor T cells come from the lymph node and then expand in tumor tissue. Rather than being directly demonstrated, the conclusion that tumor T cells originate in lymph nodes was presented as consistent with a hypothesis. T-cell repertoire diversity in tumors was found to be lower than in lymph nodes but higher than in nontumor tissue, and preferential V and J gene usage was observed. Tumor and nontumor tissue repertoires were significantly more similar in luminal-like than in basal-like breast cancer.

Lymph node samples came from the axillary draining lymph nodes of breast cancer patients. Concerning this clonotype itself: What this receptor recognizes is not known. No base-level quality is on record; no much larger clone is a single base apart.

These reads were obtained on an Illumina HiSeq 2000. Multiplex PCR amplification was used to build the TCR beta chain libraries. The amplified TCR beta chain products were analyzed by high-throughput sequencing. TCRdb reprocessing: public reads trimmed at Q25 with fastp, clones called with MiXCR, in-frame beta chains kept. Each CDR3 protein appears once, grouped with its most common genes and DNA. This sample is represented by over 200,000 distinct CDR3 sequences; around 32% of them were singletons. Together, the top ten hold around 1.4% of the sample. V loses 2 bases, J loses 7 bases, and the germline ends lie 0 bases apart. The CDR3 holds 10 amino acids from the cysteine to the phenylalanine. The CDR3 DNA has 30 bases and is translated from base 1. From the germline V gene (reference sequence), CDR1 is LNHDA and CDR2 is SQIVND.

This receptor chain uses TRBV19 and TRBJ1-3, with no reliable assignment of the D segment. This sequence was found in a female donor with breast cancer. Some clones in this sample may be carry-over from other donors' samples. Input material: axillary lymph node tissue. The sequence in DNA is TGTGCCAGTAGTATAAACACCATATATTTT. It codes for CASSINTIYF.